The 22 T cell receptor beta chains listed next were all sequenced from one sample in a study of blood T cells in healthy people across ages. With a J-beta primer mix and a sample-barcoded 5' primer, a second PCR ran about 6 to 11 cycles. TCRdb fed the 5' RACE reads into MiXCR, producing one record per CDR3 protein. The sample yields roughly 1.7 million distinct CDR3 sequences, roughly 32% seen once. Sequenced input: blood. The receptors were gathered from a woman aged 25 to 45 in good health.

The chain employs TRBV7-8 and TRBJ2-2, with 10 bases identical to TRBD2. The V gene end was trimmed by 3 bases and the J gene end by 3 bases; junction bases not matched to a gene: 10. This CDR3 region has 18 residues. CDR1 and CDR2 (germline): SGHVS, FQNEAQ. The CDR3 DNA sequence: TGTGCCAGCAGCTTGGGACTAGCGTCTTTAAGGGACACCGGGGAGCTGTTTTTT. This encodes CASSLGLASLRDTGELFF.

This clonotype came up a few times. This chain links TRBV7-3 with TRBJ2-3; perhaps TRBD2 as D (6 bases). V was trimmed by 5 bases and J by 10 bases, leaving 16 bases between them. Looked up from germline, CDR1 is SGHTA and CDR2 is FQGTGA. The CDR3 contains 13 residues. CDR3 loop: CASSLTVGEAQYF. The CDR3 coding sequence is TGTGCCAGCAGCCTCACCGTCGGGGAGGCGCAGTATTTT.

Only a few counts were recorded for this clonotype. The chain uses TRBV10-3 and TRBJ2-2; maybe TRBD1 (6 bases). This CDR3 has 15 amino acids. CDR1 is ENHRY and CDR2 is SYGVKD in the germline V gene. V dropped 11 bases and J dropped 5 bases, with 21 bases sitting between them. The CDR3 DNA follows: TGTGCCTCCAGGGGTGAGCGGACTGGGACCGGGGAGCTGTTTTTT. Translated: CASRGERTGTGELFF.

This chain joins TRBV20-1 and TRBJ1-2; D is perhaps TRBD1 (6 bases). This CDR3 region has 13 residues. Germline CDR1 DFQATT, CDR2 SNEGSKA (reference sequence). V was trimmed by 3 bases and J by 4 bases, leaving 12 bases between them. CDR3 sequence (DNA): TGCAGTGCTAGGACAGGTTCGTTCTATGGCTACACCTTC. It encodes CSARTGSFYGYTF.

This clonotype was observed a handful of times. This chain links TRBV6-2 or TRBV6-3 with TRBJ2-1; D might be TRBD1 (5 bases). CDR1 and CDR2 from the germline V gene are MNHEY and SVGEGT. Trimming left V 1 base short and J 10 bases short, with 17 bases between. This CDR3 contains 15 residues. In DNA form, the CDR3 reads TGTGCCAGCAGTTACTTGGCAGGGATGACGTACGAGCAGTTCTTC. Translated: CASSYLAGMTYEQFF.

The V call is TRBV7-3, the J call TRBJ1-4, with 9 bases identical to TRBD1. Germline CDR1 is SGHTA and CDR2 is FQGTGA. The CDR3 consists of 17 residues. V gave up 6 bases and J gave up 6 bases; unmatched junction bases: 14. This CDR3 is CASRPTGTGMGYEKLFF. DNA of the CDR3: TGTGCCAGCAGACCTACCGGGACAGGGATGGGGTATGAAAAACTGTTTTTT. The full variable domain, completed using reference TRBV7-3 and TRBJ1-4, is GAGVSQTPSNKVTEKGKYVELRCDPISGHTALYWYRQSLGQGPEFLIYFQGTGAADDSGLPNDRFFAVRPEGSVSTLKIQRTERGDSAVYLCASRPTGTGMGYEKLFFGSGTQLSVL.

This clonotype was seen a few times. The rearrangement links TRBV4-1 to TRBJ2-5; 9 positions agree with TRBD1. After removal of 2 bases from V and 11 bases from J, the junction contained 12 bases not matched to a gene. The CDR3 extends over 15 amino acids. CDR1 is MGHRA and CDR2 is YSYEKL in the germline V gene. CDR3 sequence (DNA): TGCGCCAGCAGCCAAACGGGACAGGGAGGGTTCGCGCAGTACTTC. As protein: CASSQTGQGGFAQYF.

The chain has TRBV7-2 and TRBJ2-1; D possibly matches TRBD1 or TRBD2 (6 bases each). This CDR3 has 15 residues. Trimming removed 5 bases from V and 4 bases from J, with 15 bases in between. The germline CDR1 and CDR2 sequences are SGHTA and FQGNSA. CDR3 in amino acids: CASSPFTGAYNEQFF. For the CDR3, the DNA is TGTGCCAGCAGCCCCTTTACGGGGGCATACAATGAGCAGTTCTTC.

This clonotype was seen just once. The chain joins TRBV4-2 to TRBJ1-2; maybe TRBD1 (6 bases). Germline V gives CDR1 LGHNA, CDR2 YNFKEQ. This CDR3 is 19 amino acids long. Trimming removed 0 bases at V and 4 bases at J, with 24 bases between. Here the CDR3 reads CASSQDIKSGDLKGYGYTF. The CDR3, as DNA: TGTGCCAGCAGCCAAGATATTAAGTCAGGGGATTTGAAAGGCTATGGCTACACCTTC.

The chain joins TRBV6-6 to TRBJ1-6, with TRBD1 as a possible D gene (5 bases). The V gene's germline CDR1 is MNHNY and CDR2 SVGAGI (reference sequence). Between the trimmed V and J ends, which lost 6 bases and 10 bases, there was a span of 25 bases. There are 17 residues in the CDR3. The CDR3 DNA reads as TGTGCCAGCAGCCGAGGTGTCGGGACCAACTCTAGGTCACCCCTCCACTTT. Its protein product is CASSRGVGTNSRSPLHF.

This chain uses TRBV28 with TRBJ2-1, with TRBD1 as a possible D gene (8 bases). Germline assignment: CDR1 MDHEN and CDR2 SYDVKM. This CDR3 contains 16 residues. V was pared by 2 bases and J by 7 bases, with 18 bases between. CDR3 protein: CASSLGFTGGGNEQFF. The CDR3 bases are TGTGCCAGCAGTTTAGGTTTTACAGGGGGAGGGAATGAGCAGTTCTTC.

The chain joins TRBV5-1 to TRBJ2-6; D gene unclear. The CDR3 consists of 16 residues. V lost 2 bases and J 2 bases, leaving 11 bases between the germline ends. CDR1 is SGHRS and CDR2 is YFSETQ in the germline V gene. The DNA of the CDR3 is TGCGCCAGCAGCTTTGTCTCAATCCCTGGGGCCAACGTCCTGACTTTC. Translation gives CASSFVSIPGANVLTF.

This clonotype was observed many times. The chain has TRBV20-1 and TRBJ1-5, with D possibly being TRBD1 (6 bases). Trimming left V 3 bases short and J 5 bases short, with 17 bases between. The CDR3 length is 15 residues. Germline V gene data show CDR1 as DFQATT and CDR2 as SNEGSKA (reference sequence). Here the CDR3 DNA reads TGCAGTGCTAGTCCCGGGACAAGTTTTGATCAGCCCCAGCATTTT. Translating it yields CSASPGTSFDQPQHF.

The V call is TRBV21-1, the J call TRBJ1-5. TRBV21-1 is designated a pseudogene. The CDR3 contains 13 residues. CDR3 in DNA: TGTGCCAGCAGCAAGGGAGGAGGTCAGCCCCAGCATTTT. As protein: CASSKGGGQPQHF.

This clonotype has a handful of counts. V gene TRBV6-1 combines with J gene TRBJ2-3, with D unclear. This CDR3 region has 14 residues. Per the germline V gene, CDR1 is MNHNS and CDR2 is SASEGT. With 6 bases removed from V and 2 bases from J, the gap between germline ends came to 12 bases. The CDR3 here is CASRMRWITDTQYF. CDR3 bases: TGTGCCAGCAGGATGCGGTGGATCACAGATACGCAGTATTTT.

The J gene is TRBJ2-1, the V gene TRBV28; D is perhaps TRBD2 (6 bases). Germline V lookup: CDR1 MDHEN, CDR2 SYDVKM. Trimming pared 4 bases from V and 2 bases from J, leaving 15 bases between. This CDR3 comprises 16 residues. In DNA form, the CDR3 reads TGTGCCAGCAGTTCTCACGGGCGGGAAACCTACAATGAGCAGTTCTTC. It is translated as CASSSHGRETYNEQFF.

This clonotype was picked up a small number of times. The chain couples TRBV6-1 to TRBJ2-7; 7 nucleotides agree with TRBD2. V trimming: 1 base; J trimming: 6 bases; junction bases outside the gene matches: 0. Germline V gives CDR1 MNHNS, CDR2 SASEGT. This CDR3 spans 12 amino acids. This CDR3 reads CASSEGTSEQYF. The CDR3 bases are TGTGCCAGCAGTGAAGGGACTAGCGAGCAGTACTTC.

This clonotype came up a few times. This chain uses TRBV5-6 with TRBJ2-5, with D unresolved. The CDR3 sequence is 15 residues long. Trimming removed 0 bases at V and 4 bases at J, with 13 bases between. CDR1 and CDR2 from the germline V gene are SGHDT and YYEEEE. The CDR3 here is CASSLEYQDGETQYF. The DNA of the CDR3 is TGTGCCAGCAGCTTGGAGTATCAGGACGGAGAGACCCAGTACTTC.

Many counts were recorded for this clonotype. V gene TRBV20-1 combines with J gene TRBJ1-2, with 8 bases fitting TRBD1. The V gene's germline CDR1 is DFQATT and CDR2 SNEGSKA (reference sequence). The V segment lost 8 bases and the J segment 2 bases; nucleotides outside the gene matches: 4. The CDR3 is 12 residues long. Here the CDR3 DNA reads TGCAGTCGGACAGGGTTAAACTATGGCTACACCTTC. Protein sequence: CSRTGLNYGYTF.

This clonotype was recorded only once. A read error may produce the germline difference seen at one junction end. The chain carries TRBV12-3 or TRBV12-4 and TRBJ2-3; 10 bases map to TRBD2. The CDR3 covers 15 residues. CDR3 bases: TGTGCCAGCAGTCGAGCGGGAGGGAGGGCAGATGCGCAATATTTT. The encoded protein is CASSRAGGRADAQYF.

Many counts were recorded for this clonotype. V usage is TRBV20-1 and J usage is TRBJ1-5; D is unresolved. The V gene lost 0 bases and the J gene lost 2 bases, with 8 bases spanning the gap. Germline lookup yields CDR1 DFQATT and CDR2 SNEGSKA (reference sequence). CDR3 size: 14 residues. The CDR3 DNA sequence: TGCAGTGCTAGAGATCGGAGGGGCAATCAGCCCCAGCATTTT. This gives the protein CSARDRRGNQPQHF.

A few counts support this clonotype. J is TRBJ1-1 and V is TRBV6-5; TRBD1 aligns across 7 bases. V shed 7 bases and J 4 bases; nucleotides not matched to a gene: 6. Germline V CDR1 and CDR2: MNHEY, SVGAGI. This CDR3 has 13 residues. The chain's CDR3 is CASTGGFLTEAFF. The CDR3 nucleotides are TGTGCCAGCACAGGGGGGTTCCTCACTGAAGCTTTCTTT.